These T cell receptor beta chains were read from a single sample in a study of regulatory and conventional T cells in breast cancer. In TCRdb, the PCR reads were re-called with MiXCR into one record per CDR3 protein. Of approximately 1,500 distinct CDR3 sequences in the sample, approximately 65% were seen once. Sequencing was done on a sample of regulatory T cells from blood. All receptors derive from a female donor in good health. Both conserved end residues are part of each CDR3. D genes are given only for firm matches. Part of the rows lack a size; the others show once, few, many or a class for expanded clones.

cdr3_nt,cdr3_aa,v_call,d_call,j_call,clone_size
TGTGCCAGCAGTCCATCGAACAAGCAGTACTTC,CASSPSNKQYF,TRBV28,NA,TRBJ2-7,NA
TGTGCCAGCTCACCACCTGGACGGCGGAACACTGAAGCTTTCTTT,CASSPPGRRNTEAFF,TRBV18,NA,TRBJ1-1,NA
TGTGCCAGCAGCTTAGCGGGCCACAGCACAGATACGCAGTATTTT,CASSLAGHSTDTQYF,TRBV7-2,NA,TRBJ2-3,NA
TGCAGCGTTGAAAGAGCCGTGCCACCTAACTATGGCTACACCTTC,CSVERAVPPNYGYTF,TRBV29-1,NA,TRBJ1-2,NA
TGTGCCAGCAGTTCCCTCGGACAGGATAAAGACGAGCAGTACTTC,CASSSLGQDKDEQYF,TRBV28,TRBD1,TRBJ2-7,NA
TGTGCCAGCAGGGGTTGGGACAGGGCCAGCACAGATACGCAGTATTTT,CASRGWDRASTDTQYF,TRBV6-6,TRBD1,TRBJ2-3,NA
TGCGCCAGCAGCTTGGAGGGTTTGACTGGAAACACCATATATTTT,CASSLEGLTGNTIYF,TRBV5-1,NA,TRBJ1-3,NA
TGTGCCAGCAGTTACCAAGCGTCCCACAGGGGGGCCGATAGCAATCAGCCCCAGCATTTT,CASSYQASHRGADSNQPQHF,TRBV6-6,TRBD1,TRBJ1-5,NA
TGTGCCAGCAGTAGGCAAGGCAATCAGCCCCAGCATTTT,CASSRQGNQPQHF,TRBV6-5,NA,TRBJ1-5,NA
TGCGCCAGCAGCCAAGTTAGAGCCTCTGGCTACACCTTC,CASSQVRASGYTF,TRBV4-1,NA,TRBJ1-2,NA
TGTGCCATCAGTGAGGTCGGGGGCACTAACACCGGGGAGCTGTTTTTT,CAISEVGGTNTGELFF,TRBV10-3,NA,TRBJ2-2,NA
TGTGCCAGCAGCTTCCCCCTGGGTAGAGGGGGTGGCAACGAGCAGTACTTC,CASSFPLGRGGGNEQYF,TRBV11-2,NA,TRBJ2-7,NA
TGCAGTGCTAGCGGAACAGGGGGGGAGACCCAGTACTTC,CSASGTGGETQYF,TRBV20-1,TRBD1,TRBJ2-5,NA
TGTGCCAGTAGCCGCGCGGGACGGACCTACGAGCAGTACTTC,CASSRAGRTYEQYF,TRBV19,NA,TRBJ2-7,NA
TGTGCCAGCAGTTTAACTCTCCCGGGGTCCGGGCTAGGAGCTTTCTTT,CASSLTLPGSGLGAFF,TRBV28,NA,TRBJ1-1,NA
TGTGCCAGTAGTATTTTAGGGGGCGGGAACACTGAAGCGTTCTTT,CASSILGGGNTEAFF,TRBV19,TRBD1,TRBJ1-1,NA
TGTGCCACCAGCAGAGAAGAGGGTGTTTACGAGCAGTACTTC,CATSREEGVYEQYF,TRBV15,NA,TRBJ2-7,few
TGTGCCAGCAGCTTCTATAGCAATCAGCCCCAGCATTTT,CASSFYSNQPQHF,TRBV7-2,NA,TRBJ1-5,NA
TGTGCCAGCACTCAGGGAGCCAAAAACATTCAGTACTTC,CASTQGAKNIQYF,TRBV12-3/TRBV12-4,NA,TRBJ2-4,NA
TGCAGTGCTAGAGATATCGGGGGCGCCTACGAGCAGTACTTC,CSARDIGGAYEQYF,TRBV20-1,NA,TRBJ2-7,few
TGTGCCAGCAGCTTAACGACCACCGGGGAGCTGTTTTTT,CASSLTTTGELFF,TRBV7-3,NA,TRBJ2-2,NA
TGTGCCAGCTCGGTGGGGGAGCTCCCCTACGAGCAGTACTTC,CASSVGELPYEQYF,TRBV28,NA,TRBJ2-7,NA
TGTGCCAGCAGCCCGGCAAAGTACACTGAAGCTTTCTTT,CASSPAKYTEAFF,TRBV7-9,NA,TRBJ1-1,NA
TGTGCCAGCAGTTCCACCGGGACAGGGGGAATTCAGCCCCAGCATTTT,CASSSTGTGGIQPQHF,TRBV6-6,TRBD1,TRBJ1-5,NA